These 13 T cell receptor beta chains were all obtained from the same sample, sequenced in a study of cytomegalovirus exposure and HLA in healthy donors. Vbeta (60) and Jbeta (13) primers were used in the PCR. Sequenced by immunoSEQ multiplex PCR; TCRdb stores in-frame clones only, minus some. The profile shows about 140,000 clones, 73% of them singletons. The sequencing input was PBMCs. These receptors were obtained from a human donor in good health.

In DNA, the CDR3 is TGTGCCAGCAGTTACCCCAGAGGGAACGGTGGAAACACCATATATTTT. Translated: CASSYPRGNGGNTIYF. V gene TRBV2 combines with J gene TRBJ1-3, with D unclear. The CDR3 has 16 residues. V lost 5 bases, J lost 3 bases, and 17 bases lay in between. The V gene's germline CDR1 is SNHLY and CDR2 FYNNEI.

DNA of the CDR3: TGCGCCAGCAGCTCCAGAATTAATGAAAAACTGTTTTTT. This translates into CASSSRINEKLFF. The chain joins TRBV5-1 to TRBJ1-4; D uncertain. V gave up 3 bases and J gave up 4 bases, with 7 bases separating them. This CDR3 has 13 residues. The germline gives CDR1 SGHRS, CDR2 YFSETQ.

This clone was observed a handful of times. The CDR3 bases are TGTGCCAGCAGCTCCGGGACTAGCGGTCACTACGAGCAGTACTTC. Encoded protein: CASSSGTSGHYEQYF. The V call is TRBV5-6, the J call TRBJ2-7, with TRBD2 matching over 11 bases. In germline, CDR1 is SGHDT, CDR2 YYEEEE. V shed 3 bases and J 3 bases; nucleotides not matched to a gene: 5. The CDR3 spans 15 residues.

This clone has a handful of counts. The DNA for the CDR3 is TGCGCCAGCAGCCCCAGACAGGGGAGAAATGAGCAGTTCTTC. The encoded protein is CASSPRQGRNEQFF. The chain recombines TRBV5-1 with TRBJ2-1; 8 bases map to TRBD1. The ends lost 4 bases at V and 7 bases at J; junction bases unmatched: 7. The CDR3 is made up of 14 amino acids. Per germline, CDR1 SGHRS and CDR2 YFSETQ.

This chain uses TRBV27 with TRBJ2-1, with 9 bases fitting TRBD2. The trim removed 6 bases at V and 0 bases at J, leaving 6 bases unmatched. CDR3 size: 16 residues. Looked up from germline, CDR1 is MNHEY and CDR2 is SMNVEV (reference sequence). The CDR3 bases are TGTGCCAGCAGGTCAGCGGGAGGCCTCTCCTACAATGAGCAGTTCTTC. Its translation is CASRSAGGLSYNEQFF.

The chain combines TRBV6-5 with TRBJ1-2; TRBD1 matches 11 bases. Per germline, CDR1 MNHEY and CDR2 SVGAGI. The CDR3 has 13 residues. Losses at the gene ends were 6 bases for V and 7 bases for J; bases not matched to a gene: 4. This CDR3 is CASSLGTGGGYTF. The CDR3 region has the DNA TGTGCCAGCAGCCTCGGGACAGGGGGTGGCTACACCTTC.

This chain links TRBV5-6 with TRBJ2-1; TRBD1 matches at 8 bases. Germline CDR1 is SGHDT and CDR2 is YYEEEE. This CDR3 region has 16 residues. V lost 3 bases, J lost 0 bases, and 5 bases stayed unmatched. The CDR3 is CASSSAGQGSYNEQFF. The CDR3 bases are TGTGCCAGCAGCTCTGCCGGACAGGGCTCCTACAATGAGCAGTTCTTC.

The rearrangement links TRBV7-9 to TRBJ1-5, with D uncertain. Per the germline V gene, CDR1 is SEHNR and CDR2 is FQNEAQ (reference sequence). The CDR3 length is 13 residues. V lost 1 base, J lost 5 bases, and 6 bases lay in between. The CDR3 sequence: CASSLGQYQPQHF. In nucleotides, the CDR3 is TGTGCCAGCAGCTTAGGTCAGTATCAGCCCCAGCATTTT.

The V and J genes are TRBV7-9 and TRBJ1-5, with a possible D match to TRBD1 (6 bases). Germline CDR1 reads SEHNR; CDR2 reads FQNEAQ (reference sequence). V gave up 1 base and J gave up 6 bases, with 7 bases separating them. There are 13 residues in the CDR3. CDR3 protein: CASSLGGPQPQHF. CDR3 nucleotides: TGTGCCAGCAGCTTAGGGGGGCCTCAGCCCCAGCATTTT.

The chain has TRBV5-1 and TRBJ1-1; 8 positions match TRBD1. The CDR3 is made up of 13 amino acids. The ends lost 4 bases at V and 5 bases at J; junction bases unmatched: 4. Germline V gives CDR1 SGHRS, CDR2 YFSETQ. CDR3 residues: CASSGQGLTEAFF. CDR3 sequence (DNA): TGCGCCAGCAGCGGACAGGGCTTAACTGAAGCTTTCTTT.

The genes are TRBV5-1 and TRBJ1-3, with a weak D call TRBD1 (5 bases). The CDR3 totals 15 residues. Germline-derived CDR1 and CDR2 are SGHRS and YFSETQ. V lost 2 bases and J 4 bases, leaving 13 bases between the germline ends. CDR3 protein: CASSFGGQSGNTIYF. The CDR3 DNA reads TGCGCCAGCAGCTTCGGTGGACAATCGGGAAACACCATATATTTT. The entire variable domain, with the rest obtained from reference TRBV5-1 and TRBJ1-3, is as follows: KAGVTQTPRYLIKTRGQQVTLSCSPISGHRSVSWYQQTPGQGLQFLFEYFSETQRNKGNFPGRFSGRQFSNSRSEMNVSTLELGDSALYLCASSFGGQSGNTIYFGEGSWLTVV.

This rearrangement joins TRBV5-1 to TRBJ1-6, with TRBD1 identical over 7 bases. CDR3 length: 16 residues. The trim removed 4 bases at V and 6 bases at J, leaving 10 bases unmatched. CDR1 and CDR2 (germline): SGHRS, YFSETQ. The CDR3 sequence: CASSETPGQSNSPLHF. CDR3 coding DNA: TGCGCCAGCAGCGAAACCCCGGGACAGAGTAATTCACCCCTCCACTTT. Complete variable domain (other parts from reference TRBV5-1 and TRBJ1-6): KAGVTQTPRYLIKTRGQQVTLSCSPISGHRSVSWYQQTPGQGLQFLFEYFSETQRNKGNFPGRFSGRQFSNSRSEMNVSTLELGDSALYLCASSETPGQSNSPLHFGNGTRLTVT.

The rearrangement uses TRBV5-5 and TRBJ2-7; 7 bases are a match to TRBD2. V trimming: 0 bases; J trimming: 6 bases; junction bases outside the gene matches: 6. CDR3 length equals 14 residues. CDR1 is SGHKS and CDR2 is YYEKEE in the germline V gene (reference sequence). The CDR3 region has the DNA TGTGCCAGCAGCTTGGCCGGGGGAGGGACCGAGCAGTACTTC. Its translation is CASSLAGGGTEQYF.